Below, 25 T cell receptor beta chains from the same sample are listed, as sequenced in a study of blood T cell repertoires in COVID-19 (dated by TCRdb to 2020 to 2021). Libraries were built with the immunoSEQ multiplex PCR assay. The source is immuneACCESS, and TCRdb retained only in-frame sequences with V and J called. Part of the clones is not carried over; for the studies checked, unresolved V genes explain less than half of this, and the remainder is unexplained. The sample table records about 260,000 clones; roughly 86% of these occur just once. The ten largest clones add up to about 10% of the sample. The sequencing sample was made of peripheral blood. These receptors were taken from a middle-aged man who had recovered from COVID-19.

V and J are TRBV19 and TRBJ2-1, with 7 bases lining up with TRBD2. V trimming: 6 bases; J trimming: 0 bases; junction bases outside the gene matches: 11. The CDR3 is 17 amino acids. The germline gives CDR1 LNHDA, CDR2 SQIVND (reference sequence). This CDR3 is CASRTLGGRSSYNEQFF. The CDR3 nucleotides are TGTGCCAGTAGGACCCTGGGCGGGAGAAGCTCCTACAATGAGCAGTTCTTC.

V is TRBV6-4 and J is TRBJ1-5; no reliable D call. This CDR3 has 13 residues. The V end was cut by 2 bases, the J end by 9 bases, with 11 bases between. CDR1 is MRHNA, CDR2 SNTAGT, per germline. The CDR3 bases are TGTGCCAGCAGTGACATCCCAACGGGGCCCCAGCATTTT. Translation gives CASSDIPTGPQHF.

V gene TRBV6-2 or TRBV6-3 combines with J gene TRBJ2-7, with 8 bases identical to TRBD2. From germline, CDR1 is MNHEY and CDR2 SVGEGT. J was trimmed by 5 bases and V by 2 bases; bases with no gene match: 17. CDR3 length: 18 residues. The CDR3 nucleotides read TGTGCCAGCAGTTACGGACTAGCCCTCGGTTATTTCGGGGACGAGCAGTACTTC. Amino acid sequence: CASSYGLALGYFGDEQYF.

V gene TRBV18 combines with J gene TRBJ1-3, with TRBD1 identical over 10 bases. Germline assignment: CDR1 KGHSH and CDR2 LQKENI. Trimming cost V 6 bases and J 2 bases; bases outside gene matches: 4. There are 15 residues in the CDR3. In DNA form, the CDR3 reads TGTGCCAGCTCCCACGGACAGGGGGCTGGAAACACCATATATTTT. This translates into CASSHGQGAGNTIYF.

This chain joins TRBV13 and TRBJ2-7; 9 bases are a match to TRBD2. Germline assignment: CDR1 PRHDT and CDR2 FYEKMQ (reference sequence). The CDR3 covers 13 residues. V dropped 6 bases and J dropped 7; count of bases not matched to a gene: 7. The DNA of the CDR3 is TGTGCCAGCAGGGGTAGCGGGAGTAGGGAGCAGTACTTC. Its protein is CASRGSGSREQYF.

J is TRBJ2-2 and V is TRBV12-5; D gene ambiguous. There are 16 residues in the CDR3. CDR1 is LGHNT, CDR2 FRNRAP, per germline. The V and J ends lost 6 bases and 0 bases respectively, with 14 bases between them. DNA of the CDR3: TGTGCTAGTGGACCACCGACTCGCGCGAACACCGGGGAGCTGTTTTTT. This sequence encodes CASGPPTRANTGELFF.

V gene TRBV29-1 combines with J gene TRBJ1-3, with TRBD1 identical over 9 bases. V gave up 4 bases and J gave up 2 bases; unmatched junction bases: 3. Germline CDR1 SQVTM, CDR2 ANQGSEA. This CDR3 has 14 residues. CDR3 in DNA: TGCAGCGTTGGGGGGACAGGGACTGGAAACACCATATATTTT. Its protein is CSVGGTGTGNTIYF.

This clone was counted a single time. Distinct nucleotide sequences in the sample also encode this CDR3. The V gene is TRBV5-4, the J gene TRBJ1-1, with D unclear. Germline CDR1 is SGHNT and CDR2 is YYREEE (reference sequence). Trimming left V 2 bases short and J 0 bases short, with 8 bases between. CDR3 length: 14 amino acids. CDR3: CASSFSRLNTEAFF. CDR3 bases: TGTGCCAGCAGCTTCAGTCGTCTGAACACTGAAGCTTTCTTT. The full variable domain, with the rest looked up from reference TRBV5-4 and TRBJ1-1, is ETGVTQSPTHLIKTRGQQVTLRCSSQSGHNTVSWYQQALGQGPQFIFQYYREEENGRGNFPPRFSGLQFPNYSSELNVNALELDDSALYLCASSFSRLNTEAFFGQGTRLTVV.

CDR3: CASSLSGGALTDTQYF. The CDR3 region has the DNA TGCGCCAGCAGCCTCAGCGGGGGGGCCTTGACAGATACGCAGTATTTT. V gene TRBV5-1 combines with J gene TRBJ2-3; 10 nucleotides align to TRBD2. The junction had 8 bases not matched to a gene; V was cut back by 4 bases and J by 3 bases. There are 16 residues in the CDR3. Germline CDR1 reads SGHRS; CDR2 reads YFSETQ.

J is TRBJ2-3 and V is TRBV5-1; 13 positions agree with TRBD2. The trim removed 0 bases at V and 2 bases at J, leaving 3 bases unmatched. From germline, CDR1 is SGHRS and CDR2 YFSETQ. This CDR3 comprises 17 residues. This CDR3 is CASSLGLAGGFTDTQYF. CDR3 nucleotides: TGCGCCAGCAGCTTGGGACTAGCGGGGGGATTCACAGATACGCAGTATTTT.

The chain links TRBV9 to TRBJ1-1; D ambiguous. This CDR3 has 13 residues. Germline CDR1 and CDR2: SGDLS and YYNGEE. Between the trimmed V and J ends, which lost 4 bases and 8 bases, there was a span of 15 bases. Written as DNA, the CDR3 is TGTGCCAGCAGCAGCTACGGGGTGCACGAAGCTTTCTTT. It codes for CASSSYGVHEAFF.

The chain carries TRBV7-9 and TRBJ2-1; 9 bases fit TRBD1. The CDR3 extends over 13 amino acids. The J segment lost 9 bases and the V segment lost 5 bases, leaving 5 bases of the junction unmatched. From germline, CDR1 is SEHNR and CDR2 FQNEAQ (reference sequence). The DNA for the CDR3 is TGTGCCAGCAGCATCAGACAGGGGGGTGAGCAGTTCTTC. Residues: CASSIRQGGEQFF.

CDR3 region: CASSWGASGSGYQETQYF. CDR3 DNA: TGCGCCAGCAGCTGGGGGGCTAGCGGGAGCGGGTACCAAGAGACCCAGTACTTC. V is TRBV5-1 and J is TRBJ2-5, with 10 bases aligning to TRBD2. CDR3 length equals 18 residues. With V trimmed by 3 bases and J by 0 bases, 11 bases remained unmatched. Germline V gene data show CDR1 as SGHRS and CDR2 as YFSETQ. The full variable domain, completed using reference TRBV5-1 and TRBJ2-5, is KAGVTQTPRYLIKTRGQQVTLSCSPISGHRSVSWYQQTPGQGLQFLFEYFSETQRNKGNFPGRFSGRQFSNSRSEMNVSTLELGDSALYLCASSWGASGSGYQETQYFGPGTRLLVL.

The chain's CDR3 is CASTKDSSNPASTDTQYF. Written as DNA, the CDR3 is TGTGCCAGCACCAAGGACTCCTCGAATCCGGCTAGCACAGATACGCAGTATTTT. This chain links TRBV7-2 with TRBJ2-3; tentatively, D is TRBD2 (5 bases). Germline V lookup: CDR1 SGHTA, CDR2 FQGNSA. The length of the CDR3 is 18 residues. The V end lost 7 bases, the J end lost 0 bases, and 23 bases lay between the germline ends.

The J gene is TRBJ1-6, the V gene TRBV5-1; TRBD1 is a possible D gene (5 bases). Trimming stripped 4 bases from V and 5 bases from J, with 13 bases between. Germline V gene data show CDR1 as SGHRS and CDR2 as YFSETQ. There are 15 residues in the CDR3. CDR3 DNA: TGCGCCAGCAGCACGACAGAGAGACATAATTCACCCCTCCACTTT. Translating gives CASSTTERHNSPLHF.

A note on this clone: This same CDR3 is encoded by further DNA sequences in the sample. V is TRBV12-3 or TRBV12-4 and J is TRBJ2-1; D is possibly TRBD2 (6 bases). The CDR3 loop spans 13 amino acids. The ends were cut back, 4 bases at V and 9 bases at J, with 13 bases in the middle. CDR3 protein: CASSSTRTIEQFF. In DNA, the CDR3 is TGTGCCAGCAGTTCGACTAGGACGATTGAGCAGTTCTTC.

The V call is TRBV7-2, the J call TRBJ2-3; 11 bases agree with TRBD2. The V and J ends lost 1 base and 5 bases, in that order; junction bases with no gene match: 5. CDR3 length: 16 amino acids. Per the germline V gene, CDR1 is SGHTA and CDR2 is FQGNSA. The CDR3 is CASSLGSGGVGDTQYF. The DNA for the CDR3 is TGTGCCAGCAGCTTAGGTAGCGGGGGGGTAGGAGATACGCAGTATTTT.

This sequence joins TRBV2 and TRBJ1-3; 10 bases align to TRBD1. Trimming at V came to 6 bases and at J to 5 bases, leaving 7 bases not matched to a gene. The germline V gene encodes CDR1 SNHLY and CDR2 FYNNEI. The CDR3 extends over 15 amino acids. The CDR3 sequence is CASRDGTGDRNTIYF. The CDR3, as DNA: TGTGCCAGCAGAGATGGGACAGGGGACAGAAACACCATATATTTT.

CDR3 DNA: TGTGCCAGCAGCTTAAACACCGGAAACACCATATATTTT. Its protein product is CASSLNTGNTIYF. The chain combines TRBV7-2 with TRBJ1-3; unclear D gene. The CDR3 covers 13 residues. Trimming pared 2 bases from V and 4 bases from J, leaving 6 bases between. The germline gives CDR1 SGHTA, CDR2 FQGNSA.

The chain has TRBV12-5 and TRBJ1-1; D is unresolved. V lost 4 bases and J lost 1, with 16 bases in between. There are 16 residues in the CDR3. Germline values: CDR1 LGHNT, CDR2 FRNRAP. CDR3 in DNA: TGTGCTAGTGGTTCTTGGCTAGGATCGAGGAACACTGAAGCTTTCTTT. Translated, it gives CASGSWLGSRNTEAFF.

The gene calls are TRBV20-1 and TRBJ2-2; perhaps TRBD2 as D (5 bases). The CDR3 length is 11 residues. V was shortened by 6 bases and J by 8 bases, with 10 bases between the two germline ends. Germline assignment: CDR1 DFQATT and CDR2 SNEGSKA (reference sequence). The CDR3 bases are TGCAGTGCCAGGACTTCTGGGGAGCTGTTTTTT. Translated, it gives CSARTSGELFF.

The rearrangement links TRBV7-6 to TRBJ2-7, with TRBD2 matching over 8 bases. The germline gives CDR1 SGHVS, CDR2 FNYEAQ. The CDR3 consists of 15 residues. After removal of 0 bases from V and 5 bases from J, the junction contained 6 bases not matched to a gene. CDR3 nucleotides: TGTGCCAGCAGCTTAGCGGGCGGGGGGACGCACGAGCAGTACTTC. It yields the protein CASSLAGGGTHEQYF.

V usage is TRBV19 and J usage is TRBJ1-1; TRBD1 might be the D (5 bases). The CDR3 has 13 residues. Germline assignment: CDR1 LNHDA and CDR2 SQIVND (reference sequence). The CDR3 DNA follows: TGTGCTTCAGGGAAAAAGGCGAACACTGAAGCTTTCTTT. It encodes CASGKKANTEAFF.

The V gene is TRBV9, the J gene TRBJ2-3; a weak D match, TRBD1 (6 bases). V was trimmed by 3 bases and J by 0 bases, leaving 20 bases between them. The CDR3 length is 18 residues. Germline values: CDR1 SGDLS, CDR2 YYNGEE. CDR3 nucleotide sequence: TGTGCCAGCAGCGACCGGACAGAACTTACTTATAGCACAGATACGCAGTATTTT. Protein product: CASSDRTELTYSTDTQYF.

The chain couples TRBV10-2 to TRBJ1-4; D is possibly TRBD1 (5 bases). V was clipped by 5 bases and J by 5 bases, with 12 bases between them. The CDR3 contains 14 residues. In germline, CDR1 is WSHSY, CDR2 SAAADI. Here the CDR3 DNA reads TGCGCCAGCAGTTGGTACAGGACAAATGAAAAACTGTTTTTT. Amino acids: CASSWYRTNEKLFF.